The 23 T cell receptor beta chains in this list originate from one sample, sequenced in a study of T cell responses to AZD1222 COVID-19 vaccine. The repertoire was sequenced with immunoSEQ multiplex PCR; TCRdb's copy has only in-frame clones and lacks some. The sample contains over 120,000 clones, 75% to 90% of which appear only once. The sequences come from peripheral blood, collected on day 0 of AZD1222 vaccination. The origin of the receptors is an adult in good health.

J is TRBJ2-7 and V is TRBV28; D possibly uses TRBD1 or TRBD2 (5 bases each). Trimming shortened V by 7 bases and J by 0 bases, and 19 bases separated the two germline ends. Germline V gene data show CDR1 as MDHEN and CDR2 as SYDVKM. This CDR3 is 16 amino acids long. The CDR3 DNA is TGTGCCAGCACCCCCCGGCCGGGACGCATCTCCTACGAGCAGTACTTC. Translated: CASTPRPGRISYEQYF.

This chain uses TRBV7-8 with TRBJ2-7; D might be TRBD2 (7 bases). Per germline, CDR1 SGHVS and CDR2 FQNEAQ. CDR3 length: 13 residues. The V and J ends lost 5 bases and 5 bases respectively, with 13 bases between them. For the CDR3, the DNA is TGTGCCAGCAGCCACTCGGGGGGCCACGAGCAGTACTTC. This gives the protein CASSHSGGHEQYF.

The J gene is TRBJ1-5, the V gene TRBV9; D gene unclear. The CDR3 is 13 residues long. Germline CDR1 SGDLS, CDR2 YYNGEE. Trimming left V 0 bases short and J 5 bases short, with 6 bases between. In DNA, the CDR3 is TGTGCCAGCAGCGTAGGTCAGGATCAGCCCCAGCATTTT. Its protein product is CASSVGQDQPQHF.

The gene calls are TRBV12-3 or TRBV12-4 and TRBJ1-6; D gene uncertain. V lost 4 bases, J lost 10 bases, and 8 bases lay in between. The CDR3 has 12 amino acids. CDR3 residues: CASSYQESPLHF. In DNA, the CDR3 is TGTGCCAGCAGTTACCAGGAGTCACCCCTCCACTTT.

The chain is built from TRBV3-1 (or the pseudogene TRBV3-2) and TRBJ1-2, with 9 bases that match TRBD1. With V trimmed by 3 bases and J by 3 bases, 5 bases remained unmatched. This CDR3 spans 15 amino acids. CDR1 and CDR2 (germline): LGHDT, YNNKEL (reference sequence). The DNA for the CDR3 is TGTGCCAGCAGCCAGCGGACAGGGGTGGACTATGGCTACACCTTC. The encoded protein is CASSQRTGVDYGYTF.

The rearrangement links TRBV5-1 to TRBJ1-4; D remains unclear. Germline V gives CDR1 SGHRS, CDR2 YFSETQ. The CDR3 runs to 16 residues. V gave up 0 bases and J gave up 8 bases, with 17 bases separating them. The CDR3 spells CASSLGVAGQNEKLFF. For the CDR3, the DNA is TGCGCCAGCAGCTTGGGGGTGGCTGGGCAGAACGAAAAACTGTTTTTT.

In its sample, this clone was seen once. V and J are TRBV27 and TRBJ1-2; maybe TRBD1 (6 bases). The CDR3 covers 13 residues. Deletions cut 3 bases from V and 3 bases from J, with 8 bases between. Germline assignment: CDR1 MNHEY and CDR2 SMNVEV (reference sequence). The CDR3 DNA is TGTGCCAGCAGTTTTACAGGGTACTATGGCTACACCTTC. Protein sequence: CASSFTGYYGYTF.

The genes are TRBV21-1 and TRBJ2-7; the table's D call of TRBD1 was not tested on the DNA. TRBV21-1 is termed a pseudogene. The CDR3 extends over 12 amino acids. The chain's CDR3 is CANSINRAEQYF. CDR3 in DNA: TGTGCCAACTCCATAAACAGGGCCGAGCAGTACTTC.

The chain has TRBV7-2 and TRBJ2-1, with TRBD2 identical over 8 bases. This CDR3 is built from 15 residues. V lost 5 bases to trimming and J lost 3 bases; unmatched junction nucleotides: 6. Per the germline V gene, CDR1 is SGHTA and CDR2 is FQGNSA. This CDR3 reads CASSVLADNYNEQFF. The CDR3 DNA sequence: TGTGCCAGCAGCGTACTAGCGGACAACTACAATGAGCAGTTCTTC.

The chain carries TRBV25-1 and TRBJ1-2; 7 nucleotides align to TRBD1. The J segment lost 4 bases and the V segment lost 6 bases, leaving 11 bases of the junction unmatched. The CDR3 length is 15 residues. Germline-derived CDR1 and CDR2 are MGHDK and SYGVNS. The CDR3 DNA follows: TGTGCCAGCAGCCCAGAGGACAGGCCCTTCTATGGCTACACCTTC. Protein sequence: CASSPEDRPFYGYTF.

The gene calls are TRBV3-1 (or the pseudogene TRBV3-2) and TRBJ2-2, with D perhaps matching TRBD1 (6 bases). V was clipped by 6 bases and J by 0 bases, with 11 bases between them. This CDR3 is 15 amino acids long. CDR1 is LGHDT and CDR2 is YNNKEL in the germline V gene (reference sequence). The CDR3 bases are TGTGCCAGCAGACCCGGGACAACGAACACCGGGGAGCTGTTTTTT. This gives the protein CASRPGTTNTGELFF.

V usage is TRBV10-3 and J usage is TRBJ2-7; D is unclear. CDR1 is ENHRY and CDR2 is SYGVKD in the germline V gene. With 0 bases removed from V and 1 base from J, the gap between germline ends came to 13 bases. The length of the CDR3 is 16 residues. The CDR3 nucleotides are TGTGCCATCAGTGAGTCGAACCTGCCTAGTTCCTACGAGCAGTACTTC. This gives the protein CAISESNLPSSYEQYF.

The rearrangement links TRBV7-9 to TRBJ2-1, with 7 bases that match TRBD2. V was pared by 2 bases and J by 8 bases, with 3 bases of the junction left unmatched. CDR1 and CDR2 (germline): SEHNR, FQNEAQ (reference sequence). The CDR3 runs to 13 residues. The CDR3 is CASSLKGRDEQFF. CDR3 sequence (DNA): TGTGCCAGCAGCTTAAAGGGGAGGGATGAGCAGTTCTTC.

A single count supports this clone. This chain uses TRBV7-6 with TRBJ2-1; 12 positions agree with TRBD2. Per the germline V gene, CDR1 is SGHVS and CDR2 is FNYEAQ. The V segment lost 2 bases and the J segment 7 bases; nucleotides outside the gene matches: 3. The CDR3 is made up of 15 amino acids. The CDR3 region is CASSLTSGGWNEQFF. For the CDR3, the DNA is TGTGCCAGCAGCTTAACTAGCGGGGGGTGGAATGAGCAGTTCTTC.

CDR3 sequence reads: CASSLTSGYNEQFF. The DNA for the CDR3 is TGTGCCAGCAGCTTGACTAGCGGTTACAATGAGCAGTTCTTC. The chain links TRBV5-4 to TRBJ2-1, with 8 bases matching TRBD2. Germline values: CDR1 SGHNT, CDR2 YYREEE (reference sequence). The CDR3 totals 14 residues. J lost 4 bases, V lost 1 base, and 1 base had no gene match.

V gene TRBV19 combines with J gene TRBJ1-1, with D possibly being TRBD1 (5 bases). Germline V lookup: CDR1 LNHDA, CDR2 SQIVND (reference sequence). The length of the CDR3 is 15 residues. Between the trimmed V and J ends, which lost 1 base and 0 bases, there was a span of 9 bases. The CDR3 loop reads CASSIGPRVNTEAFF. In DNA form, the CDR3 reads TGTGCCAGTAGTATAGGGCCCAGGGTGAACACTGAAGCTTTCTTT.

As DNA, the CDR3 is TGCGCCAGCAGCTCCGGGACTAGCGGTTACAATGAGCAGTTCTTC. Translating gives CASSSGTSGYNEQFF. The chain employs TRBV5-1 and TRBJ2-1; 11 bases are shared with TRBD2. V trimming: 3 bases; J trimming: 4 bases; junction bases outside the gene matches: 3. Germline lookup yields CDR1 SGHRS and CDR2 YFSETQ. CDR3 size: 15 residues. The full variable domain, with the rest looked up from reference TRBV5-1 and TRBJ2-1, is KAGVTQTPRYLIKTRGQQVTLSCSPISGHRSVSWYQQTPGQGLQFLFEYFSETQRNKGNFPGRFSGRQFSNSRSEMNVSTLELGDSALYLCASSSGTSGYNEQFFGPGTRLTVL.

The chain employs TRBV23-1 and TRBJ2-5, with TRBD2 matching 7 bases. TRBV23-1 is sorted into the ORF group, with uncertain function. There are 18 residues in the CDR3. J gave up 5 bases and V 2 bases, and 17 bases lay outside the gene matches. CDR3: CASSQSGTLGDGEETQYF. For the CDR3, the DNA is TGCGCCAGCAGTCAAAGCGGGACCCTGGGCGACGGAGAGGAGACCCAGTACTTC.

This clone was observed once. The chain uses TRBV28 and TRBJ2-1; D unclear. V was trimmed by 5 bases and J by 2 bases, leaving 10 bases between them. CDR3 length: 14 amino acids. The germline CDR1 and CDR2 sequences are MDHEN and SYDVKM. This CDR3 is CASSLNRAYNEQFF. The CDR3 DNA reads as TGTGCCAGCAGTCTGAACCGCGCCTACAATGAGCAGTTCTTC.

This chain uses TRBV7-2 with TRBJ2-3; 9 positions match TRBD2. The germline V gene encodes CDR1 SGHTA and CDR2 FQGNSA. The CDR3 is 15 amino acids. V lost 3 bases, J lost 7 bases, and 8 bases stayed unmatched. CDR3 in amino acids: CASSFYSGGGYTQYF. The CDR3 nucleotides are TGTGCCAGCAGCTTTTATAGCGGGGGTGGTTATACGCAGTATTTT.

This clone was recorded once. The J gene is TRBJ1-6, the V gene TRBV2; TRBD1 matches at 9 bases. V lost 6 bases to trimming and J lost 9 bases; unmatched junction nucleotides: 9. This CDR3 contains 15 residues. Germline CDR1 is SNHLY and CDR2 is FYNNEI. Written as DNA, the CDR3 is TGTGCCAGCAGACCGGGACAGGGTACGGGTTCACCCCTCCACTTT. It is translated as CASRPGQGTGSPLHF.

J is TRBJ2-7 and V is TRBV5-8; D gene uncertain. CDR3 size: 15 residues. The germline V gene encodes CDR1 SGHTS and CDR2 YDEGEE. The V gene lost 4 bases and the J gene lost 2 bases, with 16 bases spanning the gap. CDR3 residues: CASSLQLTATYEQYF. The CDR3 region has the DNA TGTGCCAGCAGCCTCCAATTGACGGCTACCTACGAGCAGTACTTC.

V and J are TRBV5-5 and TRBJ2-5; tentatively, D is TRBD2 (5 bases). The CDR3 spans 15 residues. Germline values: CDR1 SGHKS, CDR2 YYEKEE (reference sequence). Trimming removed 0 bases at V and 5 bases at J, with 14 bases between. The CDR3 DNA sequence: TGTGCCAGCAGCTTGGTCCCGGGCCGAGGGGAGACCCAGTACTTC. Translated: CASSLVPGRGETQYF.